This record concerns one T cell receptor beta chain sequence. Germline values: CDR1 LNHDA, CDR2 SQIVND (reference sequence). This CDR3 spans 16 amino acids. The V gene end was trimmed by 11 bases and the J gene end by 2 bases; junction bases not matched to a gene: 16. Here immunoSEQ multiplex PCR was the method, and the copy in TCRdb shows in-frame clones only, minus some. Here the sample spans roughly 99,000 clones, around 88% being singletons. This sample was taken from a study of blood T cell repertoires in COVID-19. Specimen: peripheral blood. The chain combines TRBV19 with TRBJ2-3; 7 positions match TRBD1. The sequence derives from a man between 45 and 60 years old with active or convalescent COVID-19. The CDR3 here is CAGTLSDRIPTDTQYF. The CDR3 bases are TGTGCCGGAACTCTCTCGGACAGGATCCCCACAGATACGCAGTATTTT.